A single T cell receptor beta chain is shown here with its context. Its antigen is currently unknown. This sample stems from a study of CD8+ T cells in alopecia areata. Study summary: A regimen of oral tofacitinib, 5 to 10 mg twice daily, was given to treated patients. Patients remained on tofacitinib for 6 to 18 months and then went 6 months without it.

Findings of the study overall: Possibly as an HLA-related effect, TCR sharing across patients appeared less clear than in mice.

In each case, RNA was isolated and then reverse transcribed into cDNA as the sequencing template. Generated by immunoSEQ multiplex PCR, the TCRdb table keeps only in-frame clones and is missing some. The data contain fewer than 200,000 clones, 50% to 60% of them singletons. The CDR3 is 14 residues long. V was trimmed by 4 bases and J by 1 base, leaving 13 bases between them. Germline loops: CDR1 SQVTM, CDR2 ANQGSEA. This chain joins TRBV29-1 and TRBJ1-1; TRBD1 might be the D (6 bases). Sequenced here: CD4+ T cells sorted from blood, sampled at week 0. The sequence came from a human donor with alopecia areata. DNA for the CDR3: TGCAGCGTTGGGGCGCAGGGGTCGAACACTGAAGCTTTCTTT. This translates into CSVGAQGSNTEAFF. The full variable domain, its missing parts supplied by reference TRBV29-1 and TRBJ1-1, is SAVISQKPSRDICQRGTSLTIQCQVDSQVTMMFWYRQQPGQSLTLIATANQGSEATYESGFVIDKFPISRPNLTFSTLTVSNMSPEDSSIYLCSVGAQGSNTEAFFGQGTRLTVV.